The present TCR beta chain was sequenced within a study of shared clonotypes between healthy human individuals. V was pared by 4 bases and J by 3 bases, with 13 bases between. Per the germline V gene, CDR1 is SGHAT and CDR2 is FQNNGV. This CDR3 contains 15 residues. This clone was counted a few times. Method: immunoSEQ multiplex PCR; TCRdb's copy keeps in-frame clones and lacks some. The sample holds about 2 million clones, roughly 94% seen once. The chain uses TRBV11-2 and TRBJ1-5, with TRBD1 as a possible D gene (5 bases). The sequencing sample was made of naive CD4+ T cells sorted from blood. Subset indicated: CD45RA+ positively selected. The sequence derives from a man aged 18 to 35 in good health. The CDR3 DNA follows: TGTGCCAGCAGCTCCACCCCGGGGCTCAATCAGCCCCAGCATTTT. Protein sequence: CASSSTPGLNQPQHF.